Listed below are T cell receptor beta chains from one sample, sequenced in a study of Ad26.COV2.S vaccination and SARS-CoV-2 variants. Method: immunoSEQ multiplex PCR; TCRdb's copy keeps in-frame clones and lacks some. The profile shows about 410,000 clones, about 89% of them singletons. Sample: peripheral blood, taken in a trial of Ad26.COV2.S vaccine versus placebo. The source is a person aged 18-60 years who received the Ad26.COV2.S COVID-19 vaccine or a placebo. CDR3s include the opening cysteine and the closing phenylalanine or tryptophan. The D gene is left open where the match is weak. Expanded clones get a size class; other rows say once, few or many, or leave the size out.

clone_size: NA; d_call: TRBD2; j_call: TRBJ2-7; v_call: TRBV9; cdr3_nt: TGTGCCAGCAGCCAGGGAGCGGGAGAGATGGGCGAGCAGTACTTC; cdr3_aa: CASSQGAGEMGEQYF
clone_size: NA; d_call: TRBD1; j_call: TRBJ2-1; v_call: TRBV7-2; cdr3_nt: TGTGCCAGCAGCTTAGCAGGGACAGGTGGTTTCAATGAGCAGTTCTTC; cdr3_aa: CASSLAGTGGFNEQFF
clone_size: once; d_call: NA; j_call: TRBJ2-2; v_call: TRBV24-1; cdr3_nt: TGTGCCACCAGTGATCCTGGCGGGGCGAACACCGGGGAGCTGTTTTTT; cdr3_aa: CATSDPGGANTGELFF
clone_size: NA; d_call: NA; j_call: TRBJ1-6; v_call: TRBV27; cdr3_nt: TGTGCCAGCAGGGCTTTAGGGGCTAATTCACCCCTCCACTTT; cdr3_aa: CASRALGANSPLHF
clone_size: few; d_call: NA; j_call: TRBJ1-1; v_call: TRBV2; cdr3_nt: TGTGCCAGCAGTCGGGGGGTCCTGAACACTGAAGCTTTCTTT; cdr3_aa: CASSRGVLNTEAFF
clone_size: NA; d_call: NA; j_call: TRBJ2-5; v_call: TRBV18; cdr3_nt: TGTGCCAGCTCACCACCGGCAGGGGTCCGAGAGACCCAGTACTTC; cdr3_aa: CASSPPAGVRETQYF
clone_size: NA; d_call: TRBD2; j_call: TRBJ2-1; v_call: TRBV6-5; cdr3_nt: TGTGCCAGCAGTTACTCGACTAGCGGGAGTTCGGTCTTC; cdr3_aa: CASSYSTSGSSVF
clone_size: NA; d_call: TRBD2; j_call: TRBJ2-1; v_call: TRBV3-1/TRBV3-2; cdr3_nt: TGTGCCAGCAGCCAAGATCAGGCTAGCGGGAGGGCCTACAATGAGCAGTTCTTC; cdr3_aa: CASSQDQASGRAYNEQFF
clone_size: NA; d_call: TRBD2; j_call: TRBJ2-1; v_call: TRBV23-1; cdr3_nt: TGCGCCAGCGGGGCCCAGCGGGAGTCCGGTAGGGGACCCAATGAGCAGTTCTTC; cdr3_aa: CASGAQRESGRGPNEQFF
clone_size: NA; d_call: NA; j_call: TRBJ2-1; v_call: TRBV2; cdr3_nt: TGTGCCAGCAGCCTTGAGGGGGGAGTCTCCTACAATGAGCAGTTCTTC; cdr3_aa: CASSLEGGVSYNEQFF
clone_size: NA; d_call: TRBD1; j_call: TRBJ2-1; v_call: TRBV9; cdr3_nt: TGTGCCAGCAGCGTAGATCCAGGGACAGGGCCGAGGAATGAGCAGTTCTTC; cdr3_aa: CASSVDPGTGPRNEQFF
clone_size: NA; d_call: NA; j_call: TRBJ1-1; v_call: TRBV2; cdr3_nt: TGTGCCAGCACTGGGGTGAACACTGAAGCTTTCTTT; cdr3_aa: CASTGVNTEAFF
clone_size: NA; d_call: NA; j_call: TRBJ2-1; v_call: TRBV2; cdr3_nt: TGTGCCAGCGGCGCAGGGTGGGATGAGCAGTTCTTC; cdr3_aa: CASGAGWDEQFF
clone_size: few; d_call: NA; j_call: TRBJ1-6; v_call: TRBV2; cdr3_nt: TGTGCCAGCAAATCGACAGGCTATTCACCCCTCCACTTT; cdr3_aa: CASKSTGYSPLHF
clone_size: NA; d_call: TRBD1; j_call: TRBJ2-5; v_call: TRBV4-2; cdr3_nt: TGTGCCAGCAGCCAAGATAAGGCAGGGGGATCGTCGGGAGAGACCCAGTACTTC; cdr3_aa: CASSQDKAGGSSGETQYF
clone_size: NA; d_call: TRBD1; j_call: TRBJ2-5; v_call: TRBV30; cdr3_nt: TGTGCCTGGAGTTCGCCGGGACAGGGGGAAGAGACCCAGTACTTC; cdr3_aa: CAWSSPGQGEETQYF
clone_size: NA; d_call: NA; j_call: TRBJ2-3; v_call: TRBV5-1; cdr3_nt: TGCGCCAGCAGCTCGCTGGACAGCACAGATACGCAGTATTTT; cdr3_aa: CASSSLDSTDTQYF
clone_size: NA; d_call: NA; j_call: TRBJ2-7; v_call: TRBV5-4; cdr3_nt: TGTGCCAGCAGCTTGGATAGGGGGAGCTACGAGCAGTACTTC; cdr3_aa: CASSLDRGSYEQYF
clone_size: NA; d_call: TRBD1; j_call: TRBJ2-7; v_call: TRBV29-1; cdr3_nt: TGCAGCGTTGATCAGGGACAGGGGTCCGACGAGCAGTACTTC; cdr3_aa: CSVDQGQGSDEQYF
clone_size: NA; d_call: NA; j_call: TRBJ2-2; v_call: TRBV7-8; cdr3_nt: TGTGCCAGCAGCTTAGTAACCAGATACACCGGGGAGCTGTTTTTT; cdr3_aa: CASSLVTRYTGELFF
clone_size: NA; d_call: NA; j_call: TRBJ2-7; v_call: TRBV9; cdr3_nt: TGTGCCAGCAGCGCGCAGGGGAGGAACGAGCAGTACTTC; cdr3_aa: CASSAQGRNEQYF
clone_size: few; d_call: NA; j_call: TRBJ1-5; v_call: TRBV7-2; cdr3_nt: TGTGCCAGCAGCCCTCAGGGCTTCAATCAGCCCCAGCATTTT; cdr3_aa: CASSPQGFNQPQHF
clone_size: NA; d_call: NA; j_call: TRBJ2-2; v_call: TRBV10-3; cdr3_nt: TGTGCCATCAGTGAGGAAGTCAGTAACACCGGGGAGCTGTTTTTT; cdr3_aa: CAISEEVSNTGELFF
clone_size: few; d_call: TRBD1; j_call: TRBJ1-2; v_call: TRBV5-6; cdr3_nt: TGTGCCAGCAGCTTGACAGGGGACTATGGCTACACCTTC; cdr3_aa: CASSLTGDYGYTF
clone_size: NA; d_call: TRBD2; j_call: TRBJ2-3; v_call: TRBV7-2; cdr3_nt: TGTGCCAGCAGCTTAGCGGGACTAGCGGGAGATACGCAGTATTTT; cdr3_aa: CASSLAGLAGDTQYF
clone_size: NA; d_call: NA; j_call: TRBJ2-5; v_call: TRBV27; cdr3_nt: TGTGCCAGCAGTTCACAGGGCCTTCAAGAGACCCAGTACTTC; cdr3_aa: CASSSQGLQETQYF
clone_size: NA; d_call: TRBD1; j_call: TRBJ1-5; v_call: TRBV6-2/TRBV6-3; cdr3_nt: TGTGCCAGCAGCCAGGGGGCTTATCAGCCCCAGCATTTT; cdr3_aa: CASSQGAYQPQHF
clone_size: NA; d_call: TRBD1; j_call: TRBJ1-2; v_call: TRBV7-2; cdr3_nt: TGTGCCAGCAGCTTGGACCGGACAGGATATGGCTACACCTTC; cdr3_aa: CASSLDRTGYGYTF
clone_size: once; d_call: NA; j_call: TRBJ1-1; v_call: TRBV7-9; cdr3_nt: TGTGCCAGCAGCTTAGGAAGGGTCGGACGGAGGAACACTGAAGCTTTCTTT; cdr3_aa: CASSLGRVGRRNTEAFF
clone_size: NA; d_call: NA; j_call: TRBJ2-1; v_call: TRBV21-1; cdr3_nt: TGTGCCAGCAGCAAGCCGGGACTAGCGGGAGGAAATGAGCAGTTCTTC; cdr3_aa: CASSKPGLAGGNEQFF
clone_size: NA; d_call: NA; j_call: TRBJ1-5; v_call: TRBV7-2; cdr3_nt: TGTGCCAGCAGCTTAACGCAGGGTAGTGGTCAGCCCCAGCATTTT; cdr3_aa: CASSLTQGSGQPQHF